Below, 30 T cell receptor beta chains from the same sample are listed, as sequenced in a study of breast tumors, draining lymph nodes, adjacent tissues. A single record per CDR3 protein comes from TCRdb applying MiXCR to the multiplex PCR reads. The data show around 140,000 distinct CDR3 sequences, roughly 33% seen once. Samples came from axillary lymph nodes draining the breast cancer. Sequenced sample: axillary lymph node tissue. The receptors were sampled from a female donor with breast cancer. Some clones in this sample may be carry-over from other donors' samples.

This clonotype was detected ten times or more. At one end, the junction sequence differs from germline, possibly due to a read error. This chain uses TRBV20-1 with TRBJ2-5; D may be TRBD2 (5 bases). The CDR3 consists of 11 residues. CDR1 and CDR2 (germline): DFQATT, SNEGSKA (reference sequence). The CDR3 DNA is TGCAGTGCAACTAGGGCGGAGACCCAGTCCTTC. This translates into CSATRAETQSF.

This clonotype came up many times. The chain carries TRBV3-1 and TRBJ1-3; D is possibly TRBD1 (5 bases). The CDR3 length is 15 residues. Germline V gene sequence: CDR1 LGHDT, CDR2 YNNKEL (reference sequence). V was trimmed by 3 bases and J by 2 bases, leaving 11 bases between them. CDR3 bases: TGTGCCAGCAGCCAGTCAGGGTCCCCTGGAAACACCATATATTTT. This sequence encodes CASSQSGSPGNTIYF.

This clonotype was seen a handful of times. The chain links TRBV29-1 to TRBJ1-1; 8 bases match TRBD1. V dropped 4 bases and J dropped 3; count of bases not matched to a gene: 7. This CDR3 spans 14 amino acids. Germline CDR1 is SQVTM and CDR2 is ANQGSEA. Written as DNA, the CDR3 is TGCAGCGTTGTCGTCCAGGGGGCGGACACTGAAGCTTTCTTT. This encodes CSVVVQGADTEAFF.

Note on this clonotype: A much larger clone lies a single base off, so this may be a read error. The V and J genes are TRBV3-1 and TRBJ1-4; D call uncertain. Germline lookup yields CDR1 LGHDT and CDR2 YNNKEL (reference sequence). The CDR3 spans 12 residues. CDR3 DNA sequence: TGTGCCGGCAGCTTCGGGGATGAAAAACTGTTTTTT. Protein sequence: CAGSFGDEKLFF.

Many counts were recorded for this clonotype. This sequence joins TRBV7-6 and TRBJ1-4, with no clear D. Trimming pared 2 bases from V and 4 bases from J, leaving 11 bases between. The CDR3 is 15 residues long. Germline values: CDR1 SGHVS, CDR2 FNYEAQ. The CDR3 nucleotides read TGTGCCAGCAGCTTATCTGGTTCAAGTAATGAAAAACTGTTTTTT. Translating it yields CASSLSGSSNEKLFF.

A single count supports this clonotype. The genes are TRBV11-2 and TRBJ2-1; possible D gene TRBD2, 7 bases. The CDR3 is 16 amino acids. V dropped 10 bases and J dropped 9 bases, with 28 bases sitting between them. Germline V gene sequence: CDR1 SGHAT, CDR2 FQNNGV. CDR3 DNA: TGTGCCAACACCTACCAAGGGGGGGGCCACTACGGTGAGCAGTTCTTC. This translates into CANTYQGGGHYGEQFF.

The rearrangement uses TRBV5-1 and TRBJ2-2; 13 bases fit TRBD2. The CDR3 sequence is 17 residues long. V gave up 0 bases and J gave up 5 bases; unmatched junction bases: 4. Germline loops: CDR1 SGHRS, CDR2 YFSETQ. CDR3 region: CASSLGTSGSRTGELFF. The CDR3 nucleotides are TGCGCCAGCAGCTTGGGGACTAGCGGGAGTCGGACCGGGGAGCTGTTTTTT. The entire variable domain, with the rest obtained from reference TRBV5-1 and TRBJ2-2, is as follows: KAGVTQTPRYLIKTRGQQVTLSCSPISGHRSVSWYQQTPGQGLQFLFEYFSETQRNKGNFPGRFSGRQFSNSRSEMNVSTLELGDSALYLCASSLGTSGSRTGELFFGEGSRLTVL.

This clonotype was seen repeatedly, ten times or more. V and J are TRBV4-3 and TRBJ1-5, with D uncertain. The germline CDR1 and CDR2 sequences are LGHNA and YSLEER. CDR3 length: 13 residues. The V gene lost 0 bases and the J gene lost 0 bases, with 0 bases spanning the gap. The CDR3 DNA is TGCGCCAGCAGCCAAGATAGCAATCAGCCCCAGCATTTT. The encoded protein is CASSQDSNQPQHF.

About this clonotype itself: The final CDR3 position lacks the conserved phenylalanine or tryptophan, pointing to a likely read error. The DNA is omitted, as the CDR3 cannot be located on it reliably, and the CDR3 follows TCRdb's listing. The gene calls are TRBV19 and TRBJ2-1; the table assigns TRBD1, which was not confirmed against the DNA. CDR1 and CDR2 from the germline V gene are LNHDA and SQIVND (reference sequence). The CDR3 spans 8 amino acids, including both terminal residues. The CDR3 loop reads CASRMWGT.

This clonotype was seen once. Relative to the germline gene, one junction end is altered; a read error may explain this. CDR3 in amino acids: CASSLATLQGLETKYF. CDR3 nucleotides: TGTGCCAGCAGCTTGGCGACGCTACAGGGGCTGGAGACCAAGTACTTC. The chain recombines TRBV11-1 with TRBJ2-5; 7 positions match TRBD1. This CDR3 contains 16 residues. From germline, CDR1 is SGHAT and CDR2 FQDESV (reference sequence).

This clonotype appeared many times. This chain uses TRBV6-6 with TRBJ1-6; D remains ambiguous. Germline CDR1 MNHNY, CDR2 SVGAGI (reference sequence). Trimming removed 6 bases from V and 10 bases from J, with 10 bases in between. CDR3 length equals 12 residues. The CDR3 DNA follows: TGTGCCAGCAGACCCCAGGAGTCACCCCTCCACTTT. Encoded protein: CASRPQESPLHF.

The chain is built from TRBV25-1 and TRBJ1-6; 10 positions match TRBD1. Unmatched junction bases numbered 6, after V lost 11 bases and J lost 5 bases. Germline values: CDR1 MGHDK, CDR2 SYGVNS. The CDR3 is 14 residues long. This CDR3 reads CALTGGIHNSPLHF. The CDR3 region has the DNA TGTGCCCTGACAGGGGGCATCCATAATTCACCCCTCCACTTT.

The chain employs TRBV5-4 and TRBJ2-5, with D perhaps matching TRBD1 or TRBD2 (6 bases each). Trimming shortened V by 4 bases and J by 4 bases, and 11 bases separated the two germline ends. Per germline, CDR1 SGHNT and CDR2 YYREEE (reference sequence). This CDR3 contains 13 residues. The CDR3 DNA follows: TGTGCCAGCAGCCTCCCGGGGGCAGAGACCCAGTACTTC. Residues: CASSLPGAETQYF.

This clonotype was observed many times. The chain couples TRBV10-3 to TRBJ2-3, with a possible D match to TRBD1 (7 bases). With 10 bases removed from V and 6 bases from J, the gap between germline ends came to 32 bases. The CDR3 extends over 18 amino acids. Germline values: CDR1 ENHRY, CDR2 SYGVKD. The CDR3 loop reads CATNSGDSFRSQLDTQYF. The CDR3, as DNA: TGTGCCACCAATTCGGGGGACAGTTTTCGATCCCAATTGGATACGCAGTATTTT.

This clonotype was found many times. This chain connects TRBV28 to TRBJ1-4; tentative D call: TRBD1 (5 bases). V lost 6 bases and J lost 7, with 15 bases in between. Germline CDR1 and CDR2: MDHEN and SYDVKM. The CDR3 length is 14 residues. CDR3 region: CASRAGGAREKLFF. The CDR3 nucleotides are TGTGCCAGCAGAGCTGGGGGTGCTCGTGAAAAACTGTTTTTT.

The gene calls are TRBV15 and TRBJ1-5; a possible D gene is TRBD1 (6 bases). CDR1 and CDR2 from the germline V gene are LNHNV and YYDKDF (reference sequence). This CDR3 has 14 amino acids. V shed 0 bases and J shed 7 bases, with 10 bases lying between them. CDR3 residues: CATSRDRGWQPQHF. Here the CDR3 DNA reads TGTGCCACCAGCAGAGACAGGGGTTGGCAGCCCCAGCATTTT.

In the case of this clonotype: One end of the junction does not line up with germline, which may come from a read error. J is TRBJ1-2 and V is TRBV7-3; no clear D gene. CDR3 length: 14 amino acids. Germline CDR1 is SGHTA and CDR2 is FQGTGA. The CDR3 spells CATSYATSPYGHTF. In nucleotides, the CDR3 is TGTGCCACCAGCTACGCAACTTCCCCCTATGGCCACACCTTC.

This clonotype has a count of ten or more. Mismatch with germline at one junction end may stem from a read error. The chain combines TRBV6-2 or TRBV6-3 with TRBJ1-6; D is possibly TRBD1 (5 bases). The CDR3 is 16 residues long. Germline-derived CDR1 and CDR2 are MNHEY and SVGEGT. The CDR3 loop is CASSYSGRGYDSPLHF. As DNA, the CDR3 is TGTGCCAGCAGTTACTCGGGGAGGGGCTATGATTCACCCCTCCACTTT.

This clonotype was seen repeatedly, ten times or more. The rearrangement links TRBV20-1 to TRBJ1-2; 10 nucleotides match TRBD1. The trim removed 2 bases at V and 2 bases at J, leaving 5 bases unmatched. The CDR3 is 15 amino acids. Germline V gene sequence: CDR1 DFQATT, CDR2 SNEGSKA (reference sequence). The CDR3 here is CSARLGTGENYGYTF. CDR3 DNA: TGCAGTGCTAGACTGGGGACAGGGGAGAACTATGGCTACACCTTC.

This clonotype was recorded a few times. The V gene is TRBV5-1, the J gene TRBJ1-1, with a weak D call TRBD1 (6 bases). Trimming removed 4 bases at V and 0 bases at J, with 10 bases between. The CDR3 loop spans 14 amino acids. Germline CDR1 and CDR2: SGHRS and YFSETQ. The CDR3 sequence is CASSRGQMNTEAFF. CDR3 DNA sequence: TGCGCCAGCAGCAGGGGACAAATGAACACTGAAGCTTTCTTT.

This clonotype came up many times. V usage is TRBV9 and J usage is TRBJ2-3; D is perhaps TRBD2 (7 bases). Looked up from germline, CDR1 is SGDLS and CDR2 is YYNGEE. The CDR3 runs 16 residues. V lost 0 bases, J lost 4 bases, and 15 bases lay in between. The CDR3 loop is CASSVEVGGLADTQYF. In DNA, the CDR3 is TGTGCCAGCAGCGTAGAAGTGGGGGGGCTCGCAGATACGCAGTATTTT.

This chain connects TRBV5-8 to TRBJ1-5, with 8 bases identical to TRBD1. The ends lost 8 bases at V and 6 bases at J; junction bases unmatched: 22. Germline lookup yields CDR1 SGHTS and CDR2 YDEGEE. The CDR3 has 18 amino acids. The CDR3 region is CASSPGMPGQAGGQPQHF. The CDR3 DNA is TGTGCCAGTAGCCCTGGGATGCCGGGACAGGCCGGGGGTCAGCCCCAGCATTTT.

V usage is TRBV12-5 and J usage is TRBJ1-5, with a tentative D call TRBD1 (5 bases). Germline V CDR1 and CDR2: LGHNT, FRNRAP. V lost 3 bases and J lost 11, with 11 bases in between. The CDR3 totals 12 residues. CDR3 sequence: CASGFEGEAQHF. As DNA, the CDR3 is TGTGCTAGTGGTTTTGAAGGGGAGGCCCAGCATTTT.

The V gene is TRBV20-1, the J gene TRBJ2-5; 9 bases map to TRBD1. Trimming took 6 bases from V and 5 from J; bases not matched to a gene: 4. The CDR3 loop spans 12 amino acids. Germline CDR1 reads DFQATT; CDR2 reads SNEGSKA (reference sequence). CDR3 sequence: CSARTGEETQYF. For the CDR3, the DNA is TGCAGTGCAAGGACAGGGGAGGAGACCCAGTACTTC.

There are many counts of this clonotype. The chain carries TRBV7-6 and TRBJ2-1; no firm D call. Germline V gene sequence: CDR1 SGHVS, CDR2 FNYEAQ. Deletions cut 0 bases from V and 7 bases from J, with 10 bases between. The CDR3 has 14 amino acids. As DNA, the CDR3 is TGTGCCAGCAGCTTAGCGGGGATCGGGAATGAGCAGTTCTTC. Translation gives CASSLAGIGNEQFF.

Many counts were recorded for this clonotype. This rearrangement joins TRBV20-1 to TRBJ1-6, with 7 nucleotides matching TRBD1. Germline V gene lookup returns CDR1 DFQATT and CDR2 SNEGSKA (reference sequence). V lost 0 bases and J lost 11; bases outside the gene matches: 7. The CDR3 runs 14 residues. The CDR3 region has the DNA TGCAGTGCTAGAGACACAGGGGCCAGCGCACCCCTCCACTTT. It yields the protein CSARDTGASAPLHF.

Points on this clonotype: The junction departs from germline at one end; a sequencing error may be responsible. The chain joins TRBV2 to TRBJ2-2, with a weak D call TRBD2 (5 bases). Germline CDR1 SNHLY, CDR2 FYNNEI. CDR3 length: 14 residues. CDR3 residues: CASSVTQRTGELFF. CDR3 bases: TGTGCCAGCAGTGTTACGCAGCGAACCGGGGAACTGTTTTTT.

As concerns this clonotype: With a much larger clone just one base away, this may be a read error. This chain joins TRBV6-1 and TRBJ1-4; D may be TRBD1 (6 bases). CDR3 length: 15 amino acids. The germline V gene encodes CDR1 MNHNS and CDR2 SASEGT. The CDR3 protein is CASSAWTATNEELFF. The CDR3 coding sequence is TGTGCCAGCAGTGCCTGGACAGCAACTAATGAAGAACTGTTTTTT.

This clonotype was detected ten times or more. The chain uses TRBV7-2 and TRBJ2-3; D perhaps matches TRBD2 (6 bases). The CDR3 spans 15 residues. V lost 5 bases, J lost 2 bases, and 14 bases lay in between. CDR1 SGHTA and CDR2 FQGNSA come from the germline V gene. The DNA for the CDR3 is TGTGCCAGCAGCAGGAGGCGGGGAAACACAGATACGCAGTATTTT. This codes for CASSRRRGNTDTQYF.

This clonotype was seen ten or more times. The chain has TRBV14 and TRBJ1-6; D is perhaps TRBD1 (5 bases). Germline V lookup: CDR1 SGHDN, CDR2 FVKESK. V lost 2 bases and J 7 bases, leaving 12 bases between the germline ends. The CDR3 sequence is 15 residues long. This CDR3 reads CASSQTRDLNSPLHF. For the CDR3, the DNA is TGTGCCAGCAGCCAAACCCGGGACCTCAATTCACCCCTCCACTTT.